Below, one T cell receptor (beta chain) is given with its context. Antigen: not known. This record comes from a study of CD8+ T cells in alopecia areata. The length of the CDR3 is 14 residues. Germline V gives CDR1 SNHLY, CDR2 FYNNEI. J gave up 6 bases and V 4 bases, and 9 bases lay outside the gene matches. Study results and caveats: TCR sharing across patients was less clear than in mice, possibly HLA-related. Sequence data from scalp samples additionally include resident alphabeta T cells of normal skin.

Extracted from the samples, RNA was reverse transcribed into cDNA to serve as the sequencing template. Here immunoSEQ multiplex PCR was the method, and the copy in TCRdb shows in-frame clones only, minus some. This sample has 100,000 to 150,000 clones, with around 45% found just once. The clonotype comes from a human donor with alopecia areata. The sequenced material came from NKG2D-low CD8+ T cells sorted from blood. This rearrangement joins TRBV2 to TRBJ2-7; 7 positions match TRBD1. CDR3 bases: TGTGCCAGCAGTGGATATACACAGGGGACCGAGCAGTACTTC. Residues: CASSGYTQGTEQYF.